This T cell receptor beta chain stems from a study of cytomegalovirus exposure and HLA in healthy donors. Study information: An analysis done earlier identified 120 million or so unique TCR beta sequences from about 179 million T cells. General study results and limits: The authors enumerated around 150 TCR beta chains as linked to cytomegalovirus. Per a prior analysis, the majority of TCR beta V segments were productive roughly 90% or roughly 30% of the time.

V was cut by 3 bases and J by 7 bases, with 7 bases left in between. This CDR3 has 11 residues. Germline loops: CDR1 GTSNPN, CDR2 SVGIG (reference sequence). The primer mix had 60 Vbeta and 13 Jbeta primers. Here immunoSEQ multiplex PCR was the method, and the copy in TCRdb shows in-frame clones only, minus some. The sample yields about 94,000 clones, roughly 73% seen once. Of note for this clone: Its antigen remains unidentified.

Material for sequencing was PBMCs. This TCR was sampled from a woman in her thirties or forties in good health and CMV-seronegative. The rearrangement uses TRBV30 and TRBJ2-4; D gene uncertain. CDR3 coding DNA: TGTGCCTGGAGCGGTATGAACATTCAGTACTTC. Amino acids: CAWSGMNIQYF. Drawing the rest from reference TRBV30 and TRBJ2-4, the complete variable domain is SQTIHQWPATLVQPVGSPLSLECTVEGTSNPNLYWYRQAAGRGLQLLFYSVGIGQISSEVPQNLSASRPQDRQFILSSKKLLLSDSGFYLCAWSGMNIQYFGAGTRLSVL.